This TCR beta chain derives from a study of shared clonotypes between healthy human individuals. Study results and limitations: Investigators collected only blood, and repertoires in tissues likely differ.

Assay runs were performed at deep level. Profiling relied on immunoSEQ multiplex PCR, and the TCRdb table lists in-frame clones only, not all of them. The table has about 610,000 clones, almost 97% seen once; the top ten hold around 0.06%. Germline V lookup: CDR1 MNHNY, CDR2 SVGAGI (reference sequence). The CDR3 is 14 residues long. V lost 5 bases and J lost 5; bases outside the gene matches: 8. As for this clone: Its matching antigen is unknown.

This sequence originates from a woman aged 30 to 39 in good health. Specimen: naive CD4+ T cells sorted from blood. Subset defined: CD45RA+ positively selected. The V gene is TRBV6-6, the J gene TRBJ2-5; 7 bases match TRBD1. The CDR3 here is CASSPTGSGETQYF. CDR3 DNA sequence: TGTGCCAGCAGTCCGACAGGGAGCGGCGAGACCCAGTACTTC.